Shown below are 21 T cell receptor beta chains from a single sample sequenced in a study of control samples from healthy donors and cancer patients. Here immunoSEQ multiplex PCR was the method, and the copy in TCRdb shows in-frame clones only, minus some. The sample carries tens of thousands of clones, approximately 90% recorded once. Sequencing was carried out using PBMCs. The receptors originated from a man aged 25 to 45 with colorectal cancer.

The chain carries TRBV11-2 and TRBJ2-7; 10 bases are a match to TRBD1. The V segment lost 1 base and the J segment 4 bases; nucleotides outside the gene matches: 10. The V gene's germline CDR1 is SGHAT and CDR2 FQNNGV. The CDR3 is 17 residues long. The CDR3 DNA reads as TGTGCCAGCAGCTTAGTAAGGGGGGGACAGGGGAGGTACGAGCAGTACTTC. It translates to CASSLVRGGQGRYEQYF.

The count of this clone is one. The gene calls are TRBV5-1 and TRBJ1-3, with D possibly matching TRBD1 (6 bases). CDR3 length equals 14 residues. CDR1 is SGHRS, CDR2 YFSETQ, per germline. V shed 2 bases and J shed 3 bases, with 9 bases lying between them. This chain's CDR3 is CASSFQGNGNTIYF. Written as DNA, the CDR3 is TGCGCCAGCAGCTTCCAGGGGAATGGAAACACCATATATTTT.

V gene TRBV6-5 combines with J gene TRBJ1-1; D is perhaps TRBD1 (6 bases). Germline CDR1 MNHEY, CDR2 SVGAGI. V was shortened by 3 bases and J by 1 base, with 9 bases between the two germline ends. This CDR3 comprises 14 residues. The CDR3 reads CASSYGTQNTEAFF. CDR3 nucleotides: TGTGCCAGCAGTTATGGGACACAGAACACTGAAGCTTTCTTT.

The V call is TRBV9, the J call TRBJ2-2; 9 bases fit TRBD2. J gave up 4 bases and V 1 base, and 5 bases lay outside the gene matches. Germline values: CDR1 SGDLS, CDR2 YYNGEE. This CDR3 contains 16 residues. CDR3 nucleotides: TGTGCCAGCAGCGTAATAGCGGGGGCCGTCACCGGGGAGCTGTTTTTT. Translation gives CASSVIAGAVTGELFF.

The V call is TRBV7-2, the J call TRBJ2-2, with 8 positions matching TRBD1. The CDR3 loop spans 17 amino acids. Germline CDR1 and CDR2: SGHTA and FQGNSA. The junction had 11 bases not matched to a gene; V was cut back by 5 bases and J by 3 bases. CDR3 sequence reads: CASSPRAGQGHTGELFF. CDR3 nucleotide sequence: TGTGCCAGCAGCCCACGAGCTGGACAGGGACACACCGGGGAGCTGTTTTTT. The full variable domain, rest sourced from reference TRBV7-2 and TRBJ2-2, is GAGVSQSPSNKVTEKGKDVELRCDPISGHTALYWYRQSLGQGLEFLIYFQGNSAPDKSGLPSDRFSAERTGGSVSTLTIQRTQQEDSAVYLCASSPRAGQGHTGELFFGEGSRLTVL.

This chain connects TRBV7-2 to TRBJ1-1, with a possible D match to TRBD1 (6 bases). The CDR3 runs to 15 residues. CDR1 and CDR2 from the germline V gene are SGHTA and FQGNSA. V dropped 5 bases and J dropped 4 bases, with 17 bases sitting between them. CDR3 bases: TGTGCCAGCAGCATACAGGGCCCGGGGAGCACTGAAGCTTTCTTT. Protein sequence: CASSIQGPGSTEAFF.

The J gene is TRBJ2-3, the V gene TRBV30; possibly TRBD1 for D (6 bases). Germline V gene sequence: CDR1 GTSNPN, CDR2 SVGIG (reference sequence). V was cut by 4 bases and J by 7 bases, with 15 bases left in between. This CDR3 has 13 amino acids. The CDR3: CAWTPTGPNTQYF. Here the CDR3 DNA reads TGTGCCTGGACCCCGACAGGCCCTAATACGCAGTATTTT.

The chain is built from TRBV5-6 and TRBJ1-1, with D maybe TRBD1 (6 bases). Germline V lookup: CDR1 SGHDT, CDR2 YYEEEE. The CDR3 contains 15 residues. Trimming pared 2 bases from V and 4 bases from J, leaving 15 bases between. The DNA of the CDR3 is TGTGCCAGCAGCTTCGTCGGGGGCGCAGCCACTGAAGCTTTCTTT. It specifies CASSFVGGAATEAFF.

The chain recombines TRBV19 with TRBJ2-2; D is undetermined. V was pared by 6 bases and J by 4 bases, with 12 bases between. Per the germline V gene, CDR1 is LNHDA and CDR2 is SQIVND (reference sequence). The CDR3 spans 14 residues. CDR3 amino acids: CASSITAPTGELFF. CDR3 sequence (DNA): TGTGCCAGTAGCATCACGGCCCCCACCGGGGAGCTGTTTTTT. The variable domain in full, with the rest retrieved from reference TRBV19 and TRBJ2-2, is DGGITQSPKYLFRKEGQNVTLSCEQNLNHDAMYWYRQDPGQGLRLIYYSQIVNDFQKGDIAEGYSVSREKKESFPLTVTSAQKNPTAFYLCASSITAPTGELFFGEGSRLTVL.

This clone was found once. The rearrangement links TRBV5-1 to TRBJ1-1; D perhaps matches TRBD1 (5 bases). The CDR3 length is 15 residues. Trimming removed 3 bases at V and 1 base at J, with 13 bases between. Germline V CDR1 and CDR2: SGHRS, YFSETQ. The CDR3 reads CASSSKGLKNTEAFF. The CDR3 nucleotides read TGCGCCAGCAGCTCAAAGGGACTCAAGAACACTGAAGCTTTCTTT.

The chain is built from TRBV20-1 and TRBJ1-1; D unresolved. Trimming left V 3 bases short and J 1 base short, with 6 bases between. CDR3 length equals 12 residues. Germline V gene data show CDR1 as DFQATT and CDR2 as SNEGSKA (reference sequence). The CDR3 DNA reads TGCAGTGCTAGTACCTCGAACACTGAAGCTTTCTTT. Its translation is CSASTSNTEAFF.

Of note for this clone: The junction differs from germline at one of its ends, possibly a read error. The CDR3 here is CASSEGAADSAMIF. The CDR3 nucleotides are TGCGCCAGCAGCGAAGGAGCCGCGGACTCAGCGATGATTTTT. The rearrangement links TRBV5-1 to TRBJ1-4; D not certain. The CDR3 is 14 amino acids. The V gene's germline CDR1 is SGHRS and CDR2 YFSETQ.

This sequence joins TRBV30 and TRBJ1-3; the D is unclear. CDR1 is GTSNPN and CDR2 is SVGIG in the germline V gene (reference sequence). Trimming took 4 bases from V and 0 from J, leaving 10 bases between them. The CDR3 is 14 amino acids. CDR3 residues: CAWTPGPSGNTIYF. The CDR3 region has the DNA TGTGCCTGGACCCCGGGCCCCTCTGGAAACACCATATATTTT.

This chain links TRBV12-3 or TRBV12-4 with TRBJ1-4; the D is unclear. This CDR3 contains 13 residues. V was trimmed by 6 bases and J by 8 bases, leaving 13 bases between them. CDR3 bases: TGTGCCAGCAGCACAAGAGACAACGAAAAACTGTTTTTT. Residues: CASSTRDNEKLFF.

This clone occurred once. This rearrangement joins TRBV5-1 to TRBJ1-1; TRBD1 might be the D (6 bases). The CDR3 totals 13 residues. Trimming removed 7 bases at V and 1 base at J, with 11 bases between. CDR1 and CDR2 from the germline V gene are SGHRS and YFSETQ. The CDR3 reads CASGGTQNTEAFF. The CDR3 DNA reads as TGCGCCAGCGGCGGGACACAGAACACTGAAGCTTTCTTT.

This chain uses TRBV5-8 with TRBJ2-2; D is unresolved. The CDR3 runs 11 residues. Germline CDR1 reads SGHTS; CDR2 reads YDEGEE. Deletions cut 5 bases from V and 8 bases from J, with 7 bases between. The CDR3 sequence is CASRRKGELFF. Here the CDR3 DNA reads TGTGCCAGCAGACGGAAAGGGGAGCTGTTTTTT.

The V and J genes are TRBV7-9 and TRBJ2-5, with D possibly being TRBD2 (7 bases). This CDR3 contains 16 residues. V was trimmed by 5 bases and J by 6 bases, leaving 22 bases between them. CDR1 is SEHNR, CDR2 FQNEAQ, per germline (reference sequence). CDR3 in DNA: TGTGCCAGCAGCCCGAGAGGTGGGGGGGCCATAAAGACCCAGTACTTC. This gives the protein CASSPRGGGAIKTQYF.

V gene TRBV5-4 combines with J gene TRBJ2-1, with TRBD1 identical over 8 bases. J lost 7 bases, V lost 2 bases, and 5 bases had no gene match. This CDR3 contains 14 residues. Germline V gene lookup returns CDR1 SGHNT and CDR2 YYREEE (reference sequence). The CDR3 is CASSFQGAPNEQFF. CDR3 coding DNA: TGTGCCAGCAGCTTTCAGGGGGCGCCAAATGAGCAGTTCTTC.

The chain links TRBV3-1 (or the pseudogene TRBV3-2) to TRBJ2-7; D call uncertain. CDR3 size: 11 residues. The V gene's germline CDR1 is LGHDT and CDR2 YNNKEL (reference sequence). The V end was cut by 2 bases, the J end by 4 bases, with 3 bases between. CDR3 region: CASSQQYEQYF. CDR3 bases: TGTGCCAGCAGCCAACAATACGAGCAGTACTTC.

The chain combines TRBV20-1 with TRBJ2-7; D gene uncertain. CDR1 is DFQATT and CDR2 is SNEGSKA in the germline V gene (reference sequence). The V gene lost 1 base and the J gene lost 4 bases, with 5 bases spanning the gap. The CDR3 length is 11 residues. CDR3 in DNA: TGCAGTGCTAGAGGTCCATACGAGCAGTACTTC. As protein: CSARGPYEQYF.

This chain connects TRBV11-2 to TRBJ2-2; D perhaps matches TRBD1 (7 bases). The CDR3 consists of 16 residues. V was cut by 3 bases and J by 6 bases, with 17 bases left in between. From germline, CDR1 is SGHAT and CDR2 FQNNGV. Written as DNA, the CDR3 is TGTGCCAGCAGCTTGTTTGGGCAGGGGGGCTCCGGGGAGCTGTTTTTT. Protein: CASSLFGQGGSGELFF.